Listed below are T cell receptor beta chains from one sample, sequenced in a study of T cell repertoires in cytomegalovirus infection. Each CDR3 protein is one row after TCRdb ran MiXCR on the reads. The sample yields approximately 260,000 distinct CDR3 sequences, 22% seen once. Their antigens remain unidentified. The sample in question was cultured PBMCs, obtained from culture after CMV antigen stimulation. These receptors all stem from a human donor in good health (CMV status not recorded). Some clones in this sample may be carry-over from other donors' samples. Each CDR3 is given with its conserved first and last residue. A D gene is named only where the DNA matches it firmly. Some rows mark clone size as missing; the rest say once, few, many or name a class of expanded clone.

D gene,clone size,V gene,J gene,CDR3 protein,CDR3 DNA
TRBD1,NA,TRBV13,TRBJ1-1,CASSLTREDRAAFF,TGTGCCAGCAGCTTAACCCGAGAGGACAGGGCGGCTTTCTTT
TRBD2,NA,TRBV20-1,TRBJ2-1,CSALPTSGRIRFF,TGCAGTGCGCTGCCCACTAGCGGGAGAATTCGGTTCTTC
TRBD1,NA,TRBV29-1,TRBJ2-3,CSVEGRGTGSTDTQYF,TGCAGCGTTGAAGGACGGGGGACAGGGAGCACAGATACGCAGTATTTT
TRBD2,NA,TRBV28,TRBJ2-1,CASSLGTSGVPYNEQFF,TGTGCCAGCAGTTTAGGGACTAGCGGAGTCCCCTACAATGAGCAGTTCTTC
NA,many,TRBV2,TRBJ1-1,CASSEALLGLTKGTEAFF,TGTGCCAGCAGTGAAGCGCTTCTGGGCTTAACCAAGGGCACTGAAGCTTTCTTT
NA,NA,TRBV5-1,TRBJ1-1,CASSGQRGNTEAFF,TGCGCCAGCAGCGGGCAGAGGGGTAACACTGAAGCTTTCTTT
TRBD1,NA,TRBV7-4,TRBJ1-1,CAVGGDRVEAFF,TGTGCCGTCGGCGGGGACAGGGTTGAAGCTTTCTTT
NA,NA,TRBV4-1,TRBJ2-1,CASSQASSSSYNEQFF,TGCGCCAGCAGCCAGGCTTCTAGCAGCTCCTACAATGAGCAGTTCTTC
NA,NA,TRBV5-1,TRBJ1-2,CASSLGRAGEDGYTF,TGCGCCAGCAGCTTGGGCAGGGCGGGAGAAGATGGCTACACCTTC
TRBD1,NA,TRBV19,TRBJ1-1,CVSSVQGAAEAFF,TGTGTCAGTAGTGTCCAGGGGGCCGCTGAAGCTTTCTTT
NA,few,TRBV19,TRBJ1-5,CASRGYRGNQPQHF,TGTGCCAGTAGGGGGTACAGGGGCAATCAGCCCCAGCATTTT
NA,few,TRBV27,TRBJ1-2,CASSYNAGTVNARRNYGYTF,TGTGCCAGCAGCTACAACGCCGGGACGGTGAATGCCCGCAGAAACTATGGCTACACCTTC
TRBD2,many,TRBV7-2,TRBJ2-3,CASSPGTSGWATDTQYF,TGTGCCAGCAGCCCCGGGACTAGTGGATGGGCCACAGATACGCAGTATTTT
NA,NA,TRBV6-2/TRBV6-3,TRBJ2-5,CASSPPTELTQETQYF,TGTGCCAGCAGCCCACCTACGGAGCTAACCCAAGAGACCCAGTACTTC
NA,NA,TRBV7-8,TRBJ2-3,CASSLFAGHTDTQYF,TGTGCCAGCAGCTTATTCGCGGGACACACAGATACGCAGTATTTT
NA,many,TRBV7-2,TRBJ2-3,CASSSDSSRQYF,TGTGCCAGCAGCTCCGACTCGAGTCGGCAGTATTTT
NA,few,TRBV18,TRBJ2-7,CASSPPSTSKSEQYF,TGTGCCAGCTCACCACCGTCCACTAGTAAATCCGAGCAGTACTTC
NA,many,TRBV7-2,TRBJ2-7,CASSLENRREQYF,TGTGCCAGCAGCTTGGAGAACAGGCGCGAGCAGTACTTC
TRBD2,NA,TRBV6-6,TRBJ2-7,CASEALAESYEQYF,TGTGCCAGCGAGGCTCTAGCGGAGTCCTACGAGCAGTACTTC
NA,NA,TRBV7-6,TRBJ2-2,CASSLTALTGELFF,TGTGCCAGCAGCTTAACAGCCCTAACCGGGGAGCTGTTTTTT
TRBD2,NA,TRBV6-2/TRBV6-3,TRBJ2-7,CASKLAVSYEQYF,TGTGCCAGCAAGCTAGCGGTCTCCTACGAGCAGTACTTC
NA,many,TRBV12-3/TRBV12-4,TRBJ1-5,CASSSTGTKKEPQHF,TGTGCCAGCAGCTCAACCGGGACGAAAAAAGAGCCCCAGCATTTT
NA,few,TRBV12-5,TRBJ2-5,CASGFTPRAETQYF,TGTGCTAGTGGTTTCACCCCAAGGGCAGAGACCCAGTACTTC
NA,many,TRBV7-2,TRBJ1-1,CASSHRLVMNTEAFF,TGTGCCAGCAGCCACCGCCTGGTCATGAACACTGAAGCTTTCTTT
NA,NA,TRBV2,TRBJ2-1,CASRAGQLSSYNEQFF,TGTGCCAGCAGGGCCGGACAGTTGAGCTCCTACAATGAGCAGTTCTTC
NA,many,TRBV18,TRBJ2-7,CASSLLEGLAEQYF,TGTGCCAGCTCACTACTGGAGGGGCTCGCCGAGCAGTACTTC
NA,NA,TRBV5-4,TRBJ2-5,CASSPLRTGYQETQYF,TGTGCCAGCAGTCCCCTCCGCACAGGGTATCAAGAGACCCAGTACTTC
NA,once,TRBV4-2,TRBJ2-7,CASSQEGNSRFWYF,TGTGCCAGCAGCCAAGAGGGGAACAGTCGTTTTTGGTACTTC
NA,NA,TRBV5-1,TRBJ2-3,CASSMWQTGTDTQYF,TGCGCCAGCAGTATGTGGCAGACCGGCACAGATACGCAGTATTTT
NA,NA,TRBV7-2,TRBJ2-1,CASSKGFYNEQFF,TGTGCCAGCAGCAAGGGTTTTTACAATGAGCAGTTCTTC
TRBD1,few,TRBV7-8,TRBJ1-2,CASSSQGANSPGYTF,TGTGCCAGCAGCTCACAGGGGGCGAACTCTCCTGGCTACACCTTC
TRBD2,many,TRBV7-2,TRBJ2-5,CASSLGAGVGRETQYF,TGTGCCAGCAGCTTAGGAGCGGGAGTGGGCCGGGAGACCCAGTACTTC
NA,NA,TRBV6-6,TRBJ2-2,CASSYSGLEELFF,TGTGCCAGCAGTTACTCGGGGCTTGAGGAGCTGTTTTTT
TRBD2,few,TRBV7-8,TRBJ2-1,CASSLVWSGRGPEQFF,TGTGCCAGCAGCTTAGTTTGGAGCGGGAGGGGGCCTGAGCAGTTCTTC
NA,few,TRBV20-1,TRBJ1-2,CSASITRNYGYTF,TGCAGTGCTAGTATTACCAGGAACTATGGCTACACCTTC
TRBD1,NA,TRBV6-2/TRBV6-3,TRBJ2-1,CASSSLLDRGVHEQFF,TGTGCCAGCAGCAGCCTATTGGACAGGGGCGTCCATGAGCAGTTCTTC
NA,NA,TRBV23-1,TRBJ2-4,CASSQSPTPWGKAKNIQYF,TGCGCCAGCAGTCAATCGCCGACTCCCTGGGGGAAAGCCAAAAACATTCAGTACTTC
NA,few,TRBV4-1,TRBJ2-5,CASSPLAGFSYQETQYF,TGCGCCAGCAGCCCCCTGGCGGGTTTTTCGTACCAAGAGACCCAGTACTTC